This T cell receptor (beta chain) appears in the sequencing data of a study of T cell responses to AZD1222 COVID-19 vaccine. Note on this clone: Its target is unknown.

The V and J ends lost 3 bases and 5 bases respectively, with 11 bases between them. The CDR3 is 14 residues long. Germline CDR1 SGHTA, CDR2 FQGNSA. Study-level findings and limits: Repertoires were collected only later (after the peak T cell response had occurred).

Generated by immunoSEQ multiplex PCR, the TCRdb table keeps only in-frame clones and is missing some. This table holds about 120,000 clones, roughly 90% found once. The starting material was peripheral blood, obtained 28 days after the second AZD1222 dose. This receptor was obtained from an adult who received the AZD1222 COVID-19 vaccine. The J gene is TRBJ1-5, the V gene TRBV7-2; D call uncertain. This chain's CDR3 is CASSFYGVDQPQHF. CDR3 DNA sequence: TGTGCCAGCAGCTTTTACGGGGTCGATCAGCCCCAGCATTTT.